This TCR beta chain was documented in a study of T cell repertoires in cytomegalovirus infection. Overall study: Based on public TCR beta signatures, there were indications of CMV infection and of a matching HLA type. General study findings and limits: CMV-specific HLA-C-restricted TCR beta clonotypes dominated the ex vivo response.

This clonotype appeared many times. The antigen is not known. Using its own MiXCR run on the reads, TCRdb lists one record per CDR3 protein. The sample includes roughly 720,000 distinct CDR3 sequences, approximately 40% of them seen just once. Per the germline V gene, CDR1 is SGHVS and CDR2 is FNYEAQ. The CDR3 extends over 15 amino acids. The ends were cut back, 5 bases at V and 2 bases at J, with 14 bases in the middle. The TCR was taken from a human donor in good health (CMV status not recorded). Some clones in this sample may be carry-over from other donors' samples. The material sequenced was PBMCs. The rearrangement joins TRBV7-6 to TRBJ2-3; a weak D match, TRBD1 (6 bases). CDR3 nucleotide sequence: TGTGCCAGCAGCCCAGGGGACAAACTCACAGATACGCAGTATTTT. Its translation: CASSPGDKLTDTQYF. Complete variable domain (other parts from reference TRBV7-6 and TRBJ2-3): GAGVSQSPRYKVTKRGQDVALRCDPISGHVSLYWYRQALGQGPEFLTYFNYEAQQDKSGLPNDRFSAERPEGSISTLTIQRTEQRDSAMYRCASSPGDKLTDTQYFGPGTRLTVL.